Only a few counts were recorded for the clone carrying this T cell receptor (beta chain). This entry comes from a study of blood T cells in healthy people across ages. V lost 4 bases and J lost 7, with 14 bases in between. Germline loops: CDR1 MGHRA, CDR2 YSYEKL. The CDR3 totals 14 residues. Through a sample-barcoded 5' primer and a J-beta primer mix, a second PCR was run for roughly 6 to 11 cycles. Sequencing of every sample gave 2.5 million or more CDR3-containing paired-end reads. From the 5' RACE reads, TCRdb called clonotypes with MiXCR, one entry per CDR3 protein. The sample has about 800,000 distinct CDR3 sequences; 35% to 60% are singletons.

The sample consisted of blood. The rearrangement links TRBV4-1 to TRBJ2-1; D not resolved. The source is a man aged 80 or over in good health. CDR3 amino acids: CASSLDGSGNEQFF. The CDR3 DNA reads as TGCGCCAGCAGCCTCGATGGCTCAGGTAATGAGCAGTTCTTC.